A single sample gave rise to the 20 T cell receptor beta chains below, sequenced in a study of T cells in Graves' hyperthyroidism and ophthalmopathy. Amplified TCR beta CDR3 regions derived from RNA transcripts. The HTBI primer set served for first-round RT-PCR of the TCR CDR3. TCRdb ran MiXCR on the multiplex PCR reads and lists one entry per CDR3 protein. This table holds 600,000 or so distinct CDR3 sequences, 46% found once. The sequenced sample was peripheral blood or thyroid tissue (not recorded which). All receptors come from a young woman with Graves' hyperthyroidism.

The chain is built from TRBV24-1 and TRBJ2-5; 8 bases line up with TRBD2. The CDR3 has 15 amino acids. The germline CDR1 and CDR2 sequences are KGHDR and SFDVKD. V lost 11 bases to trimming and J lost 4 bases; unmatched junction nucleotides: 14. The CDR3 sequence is CASSREGGPRETQYF. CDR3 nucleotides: TGTGCCAGCAGCCGGGAGGGCGGCCCAAGAGAGACCCAGTACTTC.

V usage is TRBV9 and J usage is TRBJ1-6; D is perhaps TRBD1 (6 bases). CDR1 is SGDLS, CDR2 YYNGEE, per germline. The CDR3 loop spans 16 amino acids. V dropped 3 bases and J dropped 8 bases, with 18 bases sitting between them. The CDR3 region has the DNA TGTGCCAGCAGCGACACCGCCGGGACAAGTTATTCACCCCTCCACTTT. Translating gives CASSDTAGTSYSPLHF.

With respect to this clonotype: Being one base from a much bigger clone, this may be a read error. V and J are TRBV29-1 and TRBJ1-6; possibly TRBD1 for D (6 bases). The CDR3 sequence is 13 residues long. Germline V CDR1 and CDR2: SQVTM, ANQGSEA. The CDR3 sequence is CSVVGRGGSLLHF. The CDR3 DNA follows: TGCAGCGTTGTGGGCAGGGGAGGGTCACTCCTCCACTTT.

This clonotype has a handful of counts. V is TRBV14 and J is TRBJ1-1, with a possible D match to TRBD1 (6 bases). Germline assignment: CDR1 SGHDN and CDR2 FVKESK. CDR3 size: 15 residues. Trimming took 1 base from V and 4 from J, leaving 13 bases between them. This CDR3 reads CASSQGITGPTEAFF. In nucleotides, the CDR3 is TGTGCCAGCAGCCAAGGCATAACAGGGCCCACTGAAGCTTTCTTT. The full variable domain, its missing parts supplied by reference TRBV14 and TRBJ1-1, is EAGVTQFPSHSVIEKGQTVTLRCDPISGHDNLYWYRRVMGKEIKFLLHFVKESKQDESGMPNNRFLAERTGGTYSTLKVQPAELEDSGVYFCASSQGITGPTEAFFGQGTRLTVV.

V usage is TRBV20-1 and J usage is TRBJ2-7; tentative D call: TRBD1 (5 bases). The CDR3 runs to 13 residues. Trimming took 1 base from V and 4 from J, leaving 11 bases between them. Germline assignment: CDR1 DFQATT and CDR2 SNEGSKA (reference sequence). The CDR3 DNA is TGCAGTGCTAGAGGGACACCGGATTACGAGCAGTACTTC. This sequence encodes CSARGTPDYEQYF.

CDR3 sequence reads: CASSFLAGGAYGYTF. The CDR3 DNA follows: TGTGCCAGCAGCTTCCTGGCAGGGGGCGCCTATGGCTACACCTTC. The genes are TRBV11-1 and TRBJ1-2; 8 bases line up with TRBD1. J gave up 4 bases and V 3 bases, and 7 bases lay outside the gene matches. CDR3 size: 15 residues. CDR1 is SGHAT and CDR2 is FQDESV in the germline V gene (reference sequence).

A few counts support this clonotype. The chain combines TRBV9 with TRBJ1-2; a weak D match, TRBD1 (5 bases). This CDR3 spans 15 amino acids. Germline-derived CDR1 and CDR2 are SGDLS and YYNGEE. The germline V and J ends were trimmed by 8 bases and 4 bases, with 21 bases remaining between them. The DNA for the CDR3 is TGTGCCAGTAGTACCCCGGCAGGGACGGTCTATGGCTACACCTTC. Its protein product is CASSTPAGTVYGYTF.

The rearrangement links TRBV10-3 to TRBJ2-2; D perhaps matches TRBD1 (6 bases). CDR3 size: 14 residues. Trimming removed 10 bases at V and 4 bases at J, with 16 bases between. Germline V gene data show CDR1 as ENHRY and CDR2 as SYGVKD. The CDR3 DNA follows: TGTGCCACCGTACAGGGCTCGGGCACCGGGGAGCTGTTTTTT. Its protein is CATVQGSGTGELFF.

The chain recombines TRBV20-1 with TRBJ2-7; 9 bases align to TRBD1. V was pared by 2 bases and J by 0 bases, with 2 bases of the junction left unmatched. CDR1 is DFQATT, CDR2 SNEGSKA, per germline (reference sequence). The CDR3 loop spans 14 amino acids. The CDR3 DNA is TGCAGTGCTAGAACGGGACAGGGCTCCTACGAGCAGTACTTC. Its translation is CSARTGQGSYEQYF.

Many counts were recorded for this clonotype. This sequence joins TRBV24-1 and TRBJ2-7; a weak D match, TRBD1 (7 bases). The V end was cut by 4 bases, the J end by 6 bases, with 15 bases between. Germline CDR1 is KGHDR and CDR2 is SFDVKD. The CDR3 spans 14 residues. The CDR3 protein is CATSDSRGVREQYF. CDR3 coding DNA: TGTGCCACCAGTGACAGCAGGGGGGTTCGCGAGCAGTACTTC.

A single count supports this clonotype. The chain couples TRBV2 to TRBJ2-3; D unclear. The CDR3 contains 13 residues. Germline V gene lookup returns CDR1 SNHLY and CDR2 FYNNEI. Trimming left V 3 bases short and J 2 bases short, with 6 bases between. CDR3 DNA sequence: TGTGCCAGCAGTGATCACCCCACAGATACGCAGTATTTT. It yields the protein CASSDHPTDTQYF.

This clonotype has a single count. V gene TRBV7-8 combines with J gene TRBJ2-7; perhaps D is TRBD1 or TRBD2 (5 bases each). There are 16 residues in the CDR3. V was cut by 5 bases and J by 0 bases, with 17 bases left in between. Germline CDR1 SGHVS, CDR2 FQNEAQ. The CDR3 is CASSQGKGTFSYEQYF. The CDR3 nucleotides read TGTGCCAGCAGCCAAGGAAAAGGGACGTTCTCCTACGAGCAGTACTTC.

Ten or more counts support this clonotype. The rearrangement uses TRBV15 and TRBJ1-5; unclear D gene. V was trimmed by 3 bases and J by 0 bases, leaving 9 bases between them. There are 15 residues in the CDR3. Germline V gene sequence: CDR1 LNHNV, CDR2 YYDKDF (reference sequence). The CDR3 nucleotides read TGTGCCACCAGCAGCCTACAGATTAGCAATCAGCCCCAGCATTTT. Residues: CATSSLQISNQPQHF.

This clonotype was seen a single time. This chain's CDR3 is CASSFEGPNQPQHF. CDR3 nucleotides: TGCGCCAGCAGCTTTGAGGGGCCGAATCAGCCCCAGCATTTT. The gene calls are TRBV5-1 and TRBJ1-5, with D perhaps TRBD1 (5 bases). The CDR3 is made up of 14 amino acids. Germline values: CDR1 SGHRS, CDR2 YFSETQ. V lost 2 bases and J 4 bases, leaving 10 bases between the germline ends.

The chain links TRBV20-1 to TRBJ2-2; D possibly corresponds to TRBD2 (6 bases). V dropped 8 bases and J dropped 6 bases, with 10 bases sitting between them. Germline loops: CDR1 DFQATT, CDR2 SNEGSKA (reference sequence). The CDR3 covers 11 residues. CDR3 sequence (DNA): TGCAGTAGCCAGCGGGCCGGGGAGCTGTTTTTT. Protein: CSSQRAGELFF.

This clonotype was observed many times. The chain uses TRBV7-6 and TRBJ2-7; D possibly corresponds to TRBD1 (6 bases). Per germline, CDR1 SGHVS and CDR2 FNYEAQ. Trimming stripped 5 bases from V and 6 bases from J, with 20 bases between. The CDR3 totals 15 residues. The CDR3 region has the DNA TGTGCCAGCAGCAGCCCACAGGGTTCCCCCGTCGAGCAGTACTTC. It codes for CASSSPQGSPVEQYF.

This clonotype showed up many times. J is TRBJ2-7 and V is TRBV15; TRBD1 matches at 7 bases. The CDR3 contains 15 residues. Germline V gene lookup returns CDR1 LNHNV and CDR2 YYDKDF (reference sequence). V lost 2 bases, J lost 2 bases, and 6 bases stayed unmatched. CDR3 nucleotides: TGTGCCACCAGCAGACCCGGACAGGCGACCTACGAGCAGTACTTC. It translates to CATSRPGQATYEQYF.

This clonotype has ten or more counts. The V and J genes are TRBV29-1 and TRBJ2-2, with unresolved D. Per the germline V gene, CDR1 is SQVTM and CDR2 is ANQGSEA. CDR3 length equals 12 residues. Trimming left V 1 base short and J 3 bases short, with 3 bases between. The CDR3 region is CSVEADTGELFF. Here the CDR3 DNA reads TGCAGCGTTGAAGCAGACACCGGGGAGCTGTTTTTT.

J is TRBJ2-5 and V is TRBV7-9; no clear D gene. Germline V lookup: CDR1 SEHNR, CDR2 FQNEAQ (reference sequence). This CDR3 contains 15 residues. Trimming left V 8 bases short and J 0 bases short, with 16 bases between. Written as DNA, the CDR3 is TGTGCCAGCGCTCTCTGGTGGTCAGACCAAGAGACCCAGTACTTC. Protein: CASALWWSDQETQYF.

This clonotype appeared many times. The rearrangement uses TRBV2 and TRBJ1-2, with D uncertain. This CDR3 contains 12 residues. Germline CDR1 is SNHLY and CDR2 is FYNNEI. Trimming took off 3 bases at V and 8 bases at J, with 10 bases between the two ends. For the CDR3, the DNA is TGTGCCAGCAGTGACGTTCCGGAGGGCTACACCTTC. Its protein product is CASSDVPEGYTF.